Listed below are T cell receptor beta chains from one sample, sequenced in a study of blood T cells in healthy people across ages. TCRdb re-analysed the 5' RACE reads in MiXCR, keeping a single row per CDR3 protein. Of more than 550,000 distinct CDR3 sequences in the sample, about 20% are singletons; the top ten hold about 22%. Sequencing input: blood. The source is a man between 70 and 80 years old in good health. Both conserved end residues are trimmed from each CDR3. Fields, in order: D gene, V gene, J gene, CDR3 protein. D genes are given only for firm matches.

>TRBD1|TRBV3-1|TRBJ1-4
ASSQQGAEKLF
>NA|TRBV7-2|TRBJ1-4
ASSGGGKTTNEKLF
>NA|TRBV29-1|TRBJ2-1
SVPKEVTSSYNEQF
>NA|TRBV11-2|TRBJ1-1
ASSSQGKVEAF
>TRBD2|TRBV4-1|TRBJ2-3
ASSQVGLATDTQY
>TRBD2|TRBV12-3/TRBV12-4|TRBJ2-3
ASSLLAGMADTQY
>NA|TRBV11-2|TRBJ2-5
ASSSIAALPGTQY
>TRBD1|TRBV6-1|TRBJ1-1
ASSGQGAMRNTEAF
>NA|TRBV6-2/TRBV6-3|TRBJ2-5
ASSYYEKTQY
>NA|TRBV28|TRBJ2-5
ASATSWAETQY
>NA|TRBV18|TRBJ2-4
ASSPQDSFKNIQY
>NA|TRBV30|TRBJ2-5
AWIPSVETQY
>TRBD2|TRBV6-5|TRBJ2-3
ASGYGLVDADAQY
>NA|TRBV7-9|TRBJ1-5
ASSLMDSNQPQH
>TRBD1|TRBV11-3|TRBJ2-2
ASSLPGTGVNTGELF
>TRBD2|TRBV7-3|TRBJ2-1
ASSRSPSGNNEQS
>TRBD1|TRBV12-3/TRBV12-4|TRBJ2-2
ASRTGTGLTGELF
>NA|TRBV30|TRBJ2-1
AWSANNEQF
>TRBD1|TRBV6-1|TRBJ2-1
ASLNPGQGYNEQF